This TCR beta chain was obtained from a study of cytomegalovirus exposure and HLA in healthy donors. The PCR used 60 Vbeta and 13 Jbeta primers. Here immunoSEQ multiplex PCR was the method, and the copy in TCRdb shows in-frame clones only, minus some. The repertoire has under 130,000 clones, around 85% of them found once; the top ten carry approximately 6.9%. Germline loops: CDR1 SGDLS, CDR2 YYNGEE. The CDR3 covers 16 residues. With 4 bases clipped from V and 10 bases from J, the junction kept 14 bases outside the gene matches. For this clone: The antigen is not known.

Study results and limitations: Using the classifier, cytomegalovirus status was reportedly diagnosed with high specificity and sensitivity. There were some public TCRs occurring in many donors, but most TCR sequences were rare. Later analysis associated a missense DCLRE1C variant with TCR beta V- and J-gene trimming. Later work found most CMV-associated TCR beta chains apparently HLA-restricted.

The chain is built from TRBV9 and TRBJ1-4; 9 bases are shared with TRBD1. The sample taken for sequencing was PBMCs. The clonotype originates from a man aged 25 to 40 in good health and CMV-seropositive. The CDR3 loop is CASSPQGQGRVGKLFF. The DNA for the CDR3 is TGTGCCAGCAGCCCCCAGGGACAGGGAAGGGTTGGAAAACTGTTTTTT.